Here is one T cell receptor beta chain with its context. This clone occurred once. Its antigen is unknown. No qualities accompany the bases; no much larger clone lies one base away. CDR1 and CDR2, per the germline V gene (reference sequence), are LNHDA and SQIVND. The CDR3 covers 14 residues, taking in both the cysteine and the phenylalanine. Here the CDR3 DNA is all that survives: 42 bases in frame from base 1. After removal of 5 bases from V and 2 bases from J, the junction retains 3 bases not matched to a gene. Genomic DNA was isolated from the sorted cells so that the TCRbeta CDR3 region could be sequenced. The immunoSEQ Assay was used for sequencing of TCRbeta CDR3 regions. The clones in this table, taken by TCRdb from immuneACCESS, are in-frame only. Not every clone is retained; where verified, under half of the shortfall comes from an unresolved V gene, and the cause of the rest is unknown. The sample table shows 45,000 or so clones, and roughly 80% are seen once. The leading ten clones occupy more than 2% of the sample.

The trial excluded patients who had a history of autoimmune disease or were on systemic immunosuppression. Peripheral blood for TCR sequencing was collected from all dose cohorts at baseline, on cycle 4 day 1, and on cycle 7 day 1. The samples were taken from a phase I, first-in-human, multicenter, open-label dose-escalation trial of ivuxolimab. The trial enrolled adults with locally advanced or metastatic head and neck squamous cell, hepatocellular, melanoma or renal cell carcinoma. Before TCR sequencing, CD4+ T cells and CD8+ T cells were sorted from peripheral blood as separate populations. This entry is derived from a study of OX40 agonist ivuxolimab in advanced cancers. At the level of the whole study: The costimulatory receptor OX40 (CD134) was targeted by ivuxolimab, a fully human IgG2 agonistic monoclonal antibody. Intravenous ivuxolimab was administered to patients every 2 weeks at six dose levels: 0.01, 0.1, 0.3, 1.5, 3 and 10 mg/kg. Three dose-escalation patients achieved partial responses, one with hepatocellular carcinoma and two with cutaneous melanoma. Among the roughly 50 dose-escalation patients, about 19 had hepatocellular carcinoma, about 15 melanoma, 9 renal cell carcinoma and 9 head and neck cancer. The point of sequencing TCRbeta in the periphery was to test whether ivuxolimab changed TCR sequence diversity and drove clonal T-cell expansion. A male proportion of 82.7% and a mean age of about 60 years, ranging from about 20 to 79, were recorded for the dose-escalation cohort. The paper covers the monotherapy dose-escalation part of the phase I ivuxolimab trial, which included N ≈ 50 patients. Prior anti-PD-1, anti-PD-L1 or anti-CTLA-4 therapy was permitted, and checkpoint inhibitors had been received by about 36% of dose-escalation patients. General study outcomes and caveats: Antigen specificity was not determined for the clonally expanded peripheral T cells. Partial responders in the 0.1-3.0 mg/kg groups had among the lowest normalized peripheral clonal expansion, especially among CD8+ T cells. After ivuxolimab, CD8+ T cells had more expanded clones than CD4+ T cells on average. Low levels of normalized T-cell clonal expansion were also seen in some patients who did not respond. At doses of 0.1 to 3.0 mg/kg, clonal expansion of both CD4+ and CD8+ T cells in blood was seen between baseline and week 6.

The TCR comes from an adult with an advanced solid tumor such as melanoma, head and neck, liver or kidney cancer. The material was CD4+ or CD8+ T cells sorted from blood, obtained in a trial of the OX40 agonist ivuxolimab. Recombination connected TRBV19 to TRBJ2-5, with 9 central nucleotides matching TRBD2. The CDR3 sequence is CASSFLAGQETQYF. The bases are TGTGCCAGTAGTTTCCTAGCGGGGCAAGAGACCCAGTACTTC.